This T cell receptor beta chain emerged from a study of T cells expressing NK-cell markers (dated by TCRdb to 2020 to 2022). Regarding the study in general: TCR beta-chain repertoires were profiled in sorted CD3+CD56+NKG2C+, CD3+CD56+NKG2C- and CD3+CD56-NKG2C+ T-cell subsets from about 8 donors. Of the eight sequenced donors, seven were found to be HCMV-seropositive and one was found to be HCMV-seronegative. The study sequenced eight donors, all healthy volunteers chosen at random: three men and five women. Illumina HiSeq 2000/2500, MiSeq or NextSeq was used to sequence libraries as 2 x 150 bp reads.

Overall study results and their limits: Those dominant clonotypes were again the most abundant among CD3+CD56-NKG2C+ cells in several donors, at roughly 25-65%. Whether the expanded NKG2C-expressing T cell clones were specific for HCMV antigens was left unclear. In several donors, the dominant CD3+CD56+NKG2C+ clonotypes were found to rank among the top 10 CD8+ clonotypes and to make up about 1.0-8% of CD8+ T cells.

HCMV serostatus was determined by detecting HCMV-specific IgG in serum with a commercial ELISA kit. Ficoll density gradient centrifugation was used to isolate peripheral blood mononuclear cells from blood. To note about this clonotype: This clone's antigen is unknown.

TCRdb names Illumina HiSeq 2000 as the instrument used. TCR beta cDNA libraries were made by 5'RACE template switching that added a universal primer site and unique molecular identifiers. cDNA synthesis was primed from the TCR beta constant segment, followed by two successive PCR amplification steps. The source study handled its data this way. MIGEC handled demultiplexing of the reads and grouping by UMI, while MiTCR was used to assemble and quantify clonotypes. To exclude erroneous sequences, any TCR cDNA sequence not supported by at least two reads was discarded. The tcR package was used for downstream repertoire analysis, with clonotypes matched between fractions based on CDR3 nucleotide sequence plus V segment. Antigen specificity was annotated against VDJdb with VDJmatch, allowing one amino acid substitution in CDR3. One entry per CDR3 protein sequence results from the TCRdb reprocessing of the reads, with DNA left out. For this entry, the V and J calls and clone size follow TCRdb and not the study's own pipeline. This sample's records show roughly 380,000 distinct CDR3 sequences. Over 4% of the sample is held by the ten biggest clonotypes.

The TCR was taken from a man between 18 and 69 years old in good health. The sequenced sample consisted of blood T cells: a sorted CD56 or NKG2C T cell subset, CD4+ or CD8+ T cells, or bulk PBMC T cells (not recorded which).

The CDR3 sequence is CASSGGAITGELFF. This receptor chain uses TRBV5-1 and TRBJ2-2; TCRdb indicates TRBD1, and absent DNA this call remains unverified. The CDR3 measures 14 amino acids from cysteine to phenylalanine. No DNA is listed. CDR1 and CDR2, per the germline V gene, are SGHRS and YFSETQ.